These 3 T cell receptor beta chains originate from one sample sequenced in a study of blood T cell repertoires in COVID-19. Produced via immunoSEQ multiplex PCR; TCRdb's table is partial and in-frame only. The repertoire consists of approximately 41,000 clones, with over 75% occurring once and the leading ten covering roughly 48%. Sample: peripheral blood. The origin of the receptors is a woman of 80 years or more with acute or convalescent COVID-19.

The chain has TRBV9 and TRBJ1-6; 8 bases are shared with TRBD1. The V gene's germline CDR1 is SGDLS and CDR2 YYNGEE. CDR3 size: 14 residues. The trim removed 3 bases at V and 9 bases at J, leaving 5 bases unmatched. CDR3 amino acids: CASSGGQAPSPLHF. DNA of the CDR3: TGTGCCAGCAGCGGGGGACAGGCCCCTTCACCCCTCCACTTT.

The chain couples TRBV5-1 to TRBJ1-2; the D is unclear. CDR3 length: 14 residues. The germline V gene has CDR1 SGHRS and CDR2 YFSETQ. Between the trimmed V and J ends, which lost 0 bases and 8 bases, there was a span of 14 bases. CDR3 in amino acids: CASSLEGAPGGYTF. CDR3 DNA sequence: TGCGCCAGCAGCTTGGAGGGAGCGCCGGGGGGCTACACCTTC.

This chain links TRBV6-5 with TRBJ2-1; 9 bases match TRBD2. CDR1 is MNHEY and CDR2 is SVGAGI in the germline V gene. The CDR3 covers 14 residues. J gave up 8 bases and V 5 bases, and 7 bases lay outside the gene matches. CDR3 sequence reads: CASSTGTSWDEQFF. DNA for the CDR3: TGTGCCAGCAGTACCGGGACTAGCTGGGATGAGCAGTTCTTC.